Many counts were recorded for the clone carrying this TCR beta chain. What it recognizes is unknown. Each CDR3 protein gets one entry after TCRdb re-called the 5' RACE reads with MiXCR. Here the sample spans about 700,000 distinct CDR3 sequences, 6.1% being singletons. Looked up from germline, CDR1 is SQVTM and CDR2 is ANQGSEA. This CDR3 contains 14 residues. The V gene end was trimmed by 4 bases and the J gene end by 8 bases; junction bases not matched to a gene: 7. The data derive from a study of identical twins. Study-wide results and limits: Modeled out-of-frame TCR alpha sharing in monozygotic twins fell below observed levels. Insertion counts were lower in abundant cord blood beta clonotypes, a trend that memory repertoires did not show. For out-of-frame alpha sequences shared by twins, low generation probability was in excess. One should note that invariant MAIT and iNKT cells could partly confound zero-insertion analyses.

Sequenced: naive T cells sorted from blood. The clonotype originates from a man younger than 35 in good health. V and J are TRBV29-1 and TRBJ2-1; 11 bases map to TRBD2. CDR3 DNA: TGCAGCGTTGGATTAGCGGGAGGGCCCGATGAGCAGTTCTTC. It encodes CSVGLAGGPDEQFF.